The entry that follows covers one T cell receptor beta chain sequence. The antigen remains undetermined. These data belong to a study of early T cells in non-severe SARS-CoV-2 infection. Findings and caveats of the study: Private and CD4 specificities were missed by VDJdb matching, which favored anti-spike CD8 responses.

Individual cDNA molecules received unique molecular identifiers. Each CDR3 protein is one row after TCRdb ran MiXCR on the 5' RACE reads. The data show over 50,000 distinct CDR3 sequences, roughly 7.6% seen once. Germline V gives CDR1 MDHEN, CDR2 SYDVKM. Trimming took 6 bases from V and 1 from J, leaving 9 bases between them. The length of the CDR3 is 13 residues. This receptor was obtained from an adult who was a healthcare worker with PCR-confirmed SARS-CoV-2 infection or an uninfected control (not recorded which). Specimen: whole blood, collected at baseline. This chain joins TRBV28 and TRBJ2-5; maybe TRBD1 (6 bases). CDR3 in DNA: TGTGCCAGCAGGACGGACAGCCAAGAGACCCAGTACTTC. Its translation: CASRTDSQETQYF.